The rows below give T cell receptor beta chains drawn from one sample of a study of a mutant IDH1 vaccine in newly diagnosed glioma. Antigens of these TCRs are unknown. Clones were read by immunoSEQ multiplex PCR, and TCRdb kept only the in-frame ones, dropping some. The table lists about 64,000 clones, roughly 74% of them singletons. Sequenced material: PBMCs, taken from a glioma patient whose treatment included an IDH1 peptide vaccine. These receptors originate from a man in his fifties with glioma. CDR3s include the opening cysteine and the closing phenylalanine or tryptophan. Fields, in order: V gene, J gene, CDR3 protein.

TRBV5-5,TRBJ1-1,CASSEGRFTEAFF
TRBV21-1,TRBJ2-3,CASSKLNREVFTDTQYF
TRBV5-4,TRBJ1-2,CASSLAGRVKNGYTF
TRBV7-6,TRBJ2-1,CASSPDLTSAQFF
TRBV5-6,TRBJ2-7,CASSRGLASTYEQYF
TRBV5-6,TRBJ2-3,CASSLPLRAGATDTQYF
TRBV6-5,TRBJ2-7,CASRAGTGDSYEQYF
TRBV2,TRBJ2-7,CASDMGQDYEQYF
TRBV29-1,TRBJ1-1,CSVVRGTNTEAFF
TRBV5-4,TRBJ2-5,CASSFRDGQETQYF
TRBV6-1,TRBJ1-2,CATSRTLNYGYTF
TRBV7-9,TRBJ2-1,CASSPVKRGINEQFF
TRBV5-1,TRBJ2-2,CASSLTMLQGGTGELFF
TRBV6-1,TRBJ2-6,CASNQALSGANVLTF
TRBV2,TRBJ1-4,CASSDQGADEKLFF
TRBV5-4,TRBJ2-6,CASSLESFRPGANVLTF
TRBV7-2,TRBJ2-3,CASSPRAGADTQYF
TRBV2,TRBJ2-2,CASISLPGQGKVKVTGELFF
TRBV19,TRBJ1-1,CARSFMNTEAFF
TRBV7-3,TRBJ2-7,CASSLSPSSYEQYF
TRBV27,TRBJ2-7,CASSNRGLEQYF
TRBV29-1,TRBJ1-1,CSVGIENTEAFF
TRBV7-2,TRBJ1-2,CASTRTAPGYTF
TRBV15,TRBJ1-2,CATSRVGAGTYGYTF
TRBV2,TRBJ2-6,CASVDIASGANVLTF
TRBV2,TRBJ1-2,CASSEQGYGYTF